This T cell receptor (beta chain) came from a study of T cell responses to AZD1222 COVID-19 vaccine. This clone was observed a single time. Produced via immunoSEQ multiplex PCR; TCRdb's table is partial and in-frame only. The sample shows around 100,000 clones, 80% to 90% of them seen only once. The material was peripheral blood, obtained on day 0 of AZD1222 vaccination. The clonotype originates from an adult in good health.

The CDR3 nucleotides are TGTGCCACCAGTGATGAGGACAGGGGAGGCACCGGGGAGCTGTTTTTT. Translating gives CATSDEDRGGTGELFF. The chain is built from TRBV24-1 and TRBJ2-2, with 9 bases that match TRBD1. J gave up 4 bases and V 3 bases, and 5 bases lay outside the gene matches. The CDR3 contains 16 residues. Germline loops: CDR1 KGHDR, CDR2 SFDVKD.